This T cell receptor beta chain was found in a study of blood T cell repertoires in COVID-19. About the study: Material from acute and convalescent COVID-19 was sourced from the United States, Italy and Spain.

This CDR3 comprises 17 residues. Germline V gene lookup returns CDR1 KGHDR and CDR2 SFDVKD. The V end lost 0 bases, the J end lost 6 bases, and 20 bases lay between the germline ends. Assay: immunoSEQ multiplex PCR; the TCRdb copy retains only in-frame clones and omits some. The table shows about 270,000 clones, with 82% occurring only once. The sequenced sample was peripheral blood. The sequence was obtained from a woman under 30 with acute or convalescent COVID-19. The chain has TRBV24-1 and TRBJ2-7; tentatively, D is TRBD1 (8 bases). The CDR3 nucleotides read TGTGCCACCAGTGATTTGCACGACAGGGGAGGGGGCTGCGAGCAGTACTTC. It translates to CATSDLHDRGGGCEQYF.